This T cell receptor beta chain came from a study of blood T cell repertoires in COVID-19. Study-wide context: Italy, Spain and the United States were the sources of the convalescent and acute COVID-19 samples.

Under the authors' procedure: For nucleated cells, counts were estimated from reference gene primer amplification. TCRdb's copy holds only in-frame clones and misses some; the assay was immunoSEQ multiplex PCR. The V and J calls and clone size come from that table; D and trimming were worked out from the DNA. Of roughly 250,000 clones listed, around 89% are singletons. The CDR3 consists of 15 residues. The germline gives CDR1 SGDLS, CDR2 YYNGEE. Unmatched junction bases numbered 6, after V lost 2 bases and J lost 5 bases. V usage is TRBV9 and J usage is TRBJ2-5; TRBD1 aligns across 10 bases. This sequence was found in a woman aged 40-49 years who had recovered from COVID-19. The specimen sequenced was peripheral blood. In nucleotides, the CDR3 is TGTGCCAGCAGCGTTCGACAGGGGGCGTTGGAGACCCAGTACTTC. Translating gives CASSVRQGALETQYF.